This T cell receptor (beta chain) was sequenced for a study of cytomegalovirus exposure and HLA in healthy donors. The CDR3 extends over 13 amino acids. Germline V gene data show CDR1 as SQVTM and CDR2 as ANQGSEA. PCR involved 60 Vbeta and 13 Jbeta primers. The method was immunoSEQ multiplex PCR; TCRdb's version includes in-frame clones alone and lacks a portion of them. The table lists fewer than 250,000 clones. Whole-study results and caveats: For most TCR sequences rarity was the rule, although some public TCRs occurred in many donors. It was likely that a cluster of highly shared sequence variants was a sequencing artifact.

A remark on this clone: Its antigen is not identified.

The rearrangement joins TRBV29-1 to TRBJ2-5; weak D call: TRBD1 (5 bases). The J call may be wrong; the DNA end is better matched by TRBJ2-7. Sequenced sample: PBMCs. This receptor was obtained from a woman in her thirties in good health and CMV-seropositive. CDR3 amino acids: CSVEDDAGYEQYF. Written as DNA, the CDR3 is TGCAGCGTTGAAGATGACGCAGGGTACGAGCAGTACTTC.